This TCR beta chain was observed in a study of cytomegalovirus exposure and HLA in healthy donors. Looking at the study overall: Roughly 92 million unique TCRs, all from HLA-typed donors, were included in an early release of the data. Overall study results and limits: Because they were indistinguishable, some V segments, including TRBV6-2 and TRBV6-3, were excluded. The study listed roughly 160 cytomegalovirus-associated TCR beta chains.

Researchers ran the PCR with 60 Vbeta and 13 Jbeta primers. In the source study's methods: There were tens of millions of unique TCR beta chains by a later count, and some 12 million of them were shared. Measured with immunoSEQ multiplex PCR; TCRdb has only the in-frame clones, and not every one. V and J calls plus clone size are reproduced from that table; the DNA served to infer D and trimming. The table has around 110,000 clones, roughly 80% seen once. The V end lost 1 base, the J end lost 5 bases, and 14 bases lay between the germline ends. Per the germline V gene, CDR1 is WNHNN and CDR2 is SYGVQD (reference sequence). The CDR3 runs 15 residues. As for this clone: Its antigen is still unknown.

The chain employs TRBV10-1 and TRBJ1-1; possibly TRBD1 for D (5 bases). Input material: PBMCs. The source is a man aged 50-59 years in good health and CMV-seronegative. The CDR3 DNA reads TGCGCCAGCAGTGAGTTCGGCTTGGAGGGGACTGAAGCTTTCTTT. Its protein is CASSEFGLEGTEAFF.